The rows below give T cell receptor beta chains drawn from one sample of a study of shared clonotypes between healthy human individuals. Sequencing was performed with immunoSEQ multiplex PCR; in TCRdb, only in-frame clones are kept and a portion is missing. The sample has 2 million to 2.5 million clones; approximately 93% are singletons. The sample taken for sequencing was naive CD4+ T cells from PBMCs. The receptors stem from a young man in good health. Some clones in this sample may be carry-over from other donors' samples. CDR3s include the opening cysteine and the closing phenylalanine or tryptophan.

j_call v_call cdr3_aa
TRBJ2-3 TRBV7-9 CASSIGHPTDTQYF
TRBJ2-5 TRBV5-6 CASSLFSGSRQETQYF
TRBJ2-5 TRBV5-8 CASSFGYRGLGETQYF
TRBJ2-7 TRBV5-1 CASSFGQGVSDEQYF
TRBJ1-5 TRBV19 CASSLTGANQPQHF
TRBJ1-1 TRBV4-2 CASSRFGQGGEGTEAFF
TRBJ2-1 TRBV5-1 CASSPRTSGRGEQFF
TRBJ2-1 TRBV5-1 CASSSGLGRYEQFF
TRBJ2-1 TRBV19 CASKSLGTTDEQFF
TRBJ2-5 TRBV5-1 CASSLVSSGQETQYF
TRBJ2-7 TRBV10-3 CAITRDYLSSYEQYF
TRBJ1-3 TRBV15 CATSRPGEDPYF
TRBJ2-1 TRBV9 CASSTPGVYNEQFF
TRBJ2-1 TRBV11-2 CASSLAAGPYNEQFF
TRBJ1-1 TRBV7-2 CASSLAKGITEAFF